This TCR beta chain was recorded in a study of beta chain features in type 1 diabetes. A note on this clone: As yet, its antigen is unknown. The sample carries other DNA sequences with the same CDR3.

Expressed TCRB transcripts were sequenced because the isolated RNA had all been reverse transcribed beforehand. The assay was immunoSEQ multiplex PCR, and TCRdb's table has in-frame clones only and misses some. The sample holds some 660,000 clones, roughly an eighth seen once. V was pared by 4 bases and J by 2 bases, with 20 bases between. The CDR3 sequence is 17 residues long. Germline V lookup: CDR1 SGDLS, CDR2 YYNGEE. General study points: More deletions and fewer insertions at VDJ junctions were found in patients with type 1 diabetes. There was no resolution here of whether HLA type influences TCRB rearrangement. Moderate but significant shortening of TCRB CDR3s was recorded in all four CD4+ subsets from Type 1 diabetes patients.

Sorting that relied on CD45RO/CCR7/CD25/CD127/CD95/CD27 yielded CD4+ naive, central memory, regulatory and stem cell-like memory cells. The chain recombines TRBV9 with TRBJ2-3, with D perhaps TRBD2 (6 bases). The receptor was derived from a man younger than 30 with type 1 diabetes. The sequenced sample was naive CD4+ T cells from blood. DNA for the CDR3: TGTGCCAGCAGCCCCCGGGGGAGCGGGTCCCTCACAGATACGCAGTATTTT. Its translation is CASSPRGSGSLTDTQYF.